The 21 T cell receptor beta chains reported below all come from one sample, sequenced in a study of cytomegalovirus exposure and HLA in healthy donors. A multiplex PCR was run with 60 Vbeta primers and 13 Jbeta primers. Repertoires were generated with immunoSEQ multiplex PCR, while TCRdb's copy carries only in-frame clones and drops some. The sample consists of about 80,000 clones, approximately 67% of them appearing once. The sample was PBMCs. These receptors all come from a male donor in good health and CMV-seropositive.

This rearrangement joins TRBV7-8 to TRBJ1-1; D unresolved. Germline V gives CDR1 SGHVS, CDR2 FQNEAQ. Trimming removed 4 bases at V and 2 bases at J, with 14 bases between. The CDR3 is 15 residues long. The CDR3 coding sequence is TGTGCCAGCAGCTCCGGCGGGCTACTAAACACTGAAGCTTTCTTT. Translating gives CASSSGGLLNTEAFF. The full variable domain, with the rest looked up from reference TRBV7-8 and TRBJ1-1, is GAGVSQSPRYKVAKRGQDVALRCDPISGHVSLFWYQQALGQGPEFLTYFQNEAQLDKSGLPSDRFFAERPEGSVSTLKIQRTQQEDSAVYLCASSSGGLLNTEAFFGQGTRLTVV.

A few counts support this clone. The chain couples TRBV7-2 to TRBJ2-5, with no clear D. V lost 2 bases to trimming and J lost 1 base, with 11 bases between them. From germline, CDR1 is SGHTA and CDR2 FQGNSA. The CDR3 consists of 15 residues. The CDR3 nucleotides are TGTGCCAGCAGCTTAAATACCGGTCCCCAAGAGACCCAGTACTTC. Its translation: CASSLNTGPQETQYF.

This chain links TRBV18 with TRBJ1-5, with a weak D call TRBD1 (6 bases). The V and J ends lost 1 base and 2 bases respectively, with 15 bases between them. The CDR3 runs 17 residues. Germline lookup yields CDR1 KGHSH and CDR2 LQKENI. For the CDR3, the DNA is TGTGCCAGCTCACCACGGGGAGGGGGAATAGGCAATCAGCCCCAGCATTTT. This codes for CASSPRGGGIGNQPQHF.

The DNA for the CDR3 is TGCGCCAGCAGCTTGATCGGGGCTGGGGCCAACGTCCTGACTTTC. It specifies CASSLIGAGANVLTF. The chain is built from TRBV5-1 and TRBJ2-6; tentatively, D is TRBD2 (5 bases). Trimming left V 1 base short and J 2 bases short, with 7 bases between. The germline V gene encodes CDR1 SGHRS and CDR2 YFSETQ. This CDR3 contains 15 residues.

The rearrangement joins TRBV25-1 to TRBJ2-2; TRBD1 matches at 11 bases. Trimming removed 5 bases from V and 7 bases from J; junction bases left unmatched: 9. This CDR3 region has 16 residues. Germline loops: CDR1 MGHDK, CDR2 SYGVNS. The CDR3 sequence is CASSTPGTGGGGELFF. DNA of the CDR3: TGTGCCAGCAGTACTCCCGGGACAGGGGGTGGCGGGGAGCTGTTTTTT.

The rearrangement uses TRBV9 and TRBJ2-2, with 8 bases matching TRBD2. This CDR3 has 13 amino acids. Germline loops: CDR1 SGDLS, CDR2 YYNGEE. The trim removed 7 bases at V and 9 bases at J, leaving 8 bases unmatched. The CDR3 region is CASEAGVGRELFF. The CDR3 region has the DNA TGTGCCAGCGAAGCGGGAGTGGGCCGGGAGCTGTTTTTT.

This clone appeared a single time. The chain has TRBV7-2 and TRBJ1-5; D call uncertain. The germline V and J ends were trimmed by 5 bases and 3 bases, with 14 bases remaining between them. The CDR3 length is 15 residues. The germline V gene has CDR1 SGHTA and CDR2 FQGNSA. The CDR3 sequence is CASSPVRVHNQPQHF. CDR3 DNA: TGTGCCAGCAGCCCCGTGCGGGTTCACAATCAGCCCCAGCATTTT.

The genes are TRBV7-6 and TRBJ2-1, with 8 bases that match TRBD2. The trim removed 0 bases at V and 7 bases at J, leaving 8 bases unmatched. This CDR3 is 16 amino acids long. In germline, CDR1 is SGHVS, CDR2 FNYEAQ. The CDR3 DNA follows: TGTGCCAGCAGCTTAGCGAGCGGGGGACTGGGGAATGAGCAGTTCTTC. Translated, it gives CASSLASGGLGNEQFF.

The CDR3: CASRPDRGSYEQYF. CDR3 DNA sequence: TGTGCCAGCAGGCCGGACAGGGGCTCCTACGAGCAGTACTTC. The chain recombines TRBV7-9 with TRBJ2-7, with TRBD1 matching over 9 bases. Germline trimming cut 6 bases from V and 0 bases from J; bases unmatched to any gene: 3. CDR3 length: 14 amino acids. Looked up from germline, CDR1 is SEHNR and CDR2 is FQNEAQ (reference sequence).

This chain connects TRBV7-2 to TRBJ1-2, with 7 bases identical to TRBD1. The trim removed 5 bases at V and 8 bases at J, leaving 11 bases unmatched. This CDR3 contains 14 residues. Germline-derived CDR1 and CDR2 are SGHTA and FQGNSA. As DNA, the CDR3 is TGTGCCAGCAGCCCATATCAGGGGGAGAGAGGCTACACCTTC. This encodes CASSPYQGERGYTF.

The V gene is TRBV7-9, the J gene TRBJ2-2; 8 bases align to TRBD1. Germline V gene lookup returns CDR1 SEHNR and CDR2 FQNEAQ (reference sequence). The CDR3 length is 18 residues. V was pared by 3 bases and J by 5 bases, with 14 bases of the junction left unmatched. The CDR3 nucleotides read TGTGCCAGCAGCTTCAGCAGCAGGGGGCGCTTGGGAACCGGGGAGCTGTTTTTT. This translates into CASSFSSRGRLGTGELFF.

The chain links TRBV4-3 to TRBJ1-2; D unresolved. V lost 1 base and J lost 4, with 10 bases in between. Germline CDR1 and CDR2: LGHNA and YSLEER. The CDR3 is made up of 14 amino acids. The CDR3 DNA sequence: TGCGCCAGCAGCCAAGGGGAGCGGGGCTATGGCTACACCTTC. Its protein product is CASSQGERGYGYTF.

This chain uses TRBV27 with TRBJ1-4, with D unresolved. This CDR3 comprises 14 residues. Trimming cost V 4 bases and J 0 bases, with 6 bases left between them. Germline V gene lookup returns CDR1 MNHEY and CDR2 SMNVEV (reference sequence). CDR3 protein: CASSWRSTNEKLFF. The CDR3 nucleotides read TGTGCCAGCAGTTGGCGGTCAACTAATGAAAAACTGTTTTTT.

V gene TRBV19 combines with J gene TRBJ1-1; no firm D call. The germline V gene has CDR1 LNHDA and CDR2 SQIVND (reference sequence). The CDR3 extends over 14 amino acids. Trimming cost V 0 bases and J 0 bases, with 5 bases left between them. The CDR3 region is CASSIDRLNTEAFF. The CDR3 bases are TGTGCCAGTAGTATAGACAGATTGAACACTGAAGCTTTCTTT.

V is TRBV5-5 and J is TRBJ2-3; TRBD2 agrees at 8 bases. Germline CDR1 and CDR2: SGHKS and YYEKEE (reference sequence). V gave up 3 bases and J gave up 2 bases; unmatched junction bases: 2. This CDR3 is built from 14 residues. This CDR3 is CASSSGGITDTQYF. CDR3 sequence (DNA): TGTGCCAGCAGCTCGGGGGGGATCACAGATACGCAGTATTTT.

This chain links TRBV28 with TRBJ2-1; 7 nucleotides align to TRBD2. The CDR3 is 16 amino acids. Unmatched junction bases numbered 5, after V lost 3 bases and J lost 0 bases. Germline V gene data show CDR1 as MDHEN and CDR2 as SYDVKM. The DNA of the CDR3 is TGTGCCAGCAGTTTTTGGGGGGGGAGCTCCTACAATGAGCAGTTCTTC. It translates to CASSFWGGSSYNEQFF. Looking up the rest from reference TRBV28 and TRBJ2-1 gives the full variable domain: DVKVTQSSRYLVKRTGEKVFLECVQDMDHENMFWYRQDPGLGLRLIYFSYDVKMKEKGDIPEGYSVSREKKERFSLILESASTNQTSMYLCASSFWGGSSYNEQFFGPGTRLTVL.

The rearrangement uses TRBV2 and TRBJ1-5; tentatively, D is TRBD1 (6 bases). The CDR3 extends over 14 amino acids. Germline V gene lookup returns CDR1 SNHLY and CDR2 FYNNEI. Trimming cost V 3 bases and J 6 bases, with 12 bases left between them. The CDR3 DNA reads as TGTGCCAGCAGTGATGGGGGGGCTGGTCAGCCCCAGCATTTT. Its protein product is CASSDGGAGQPQHF.

The rearrangement links TRBV7-2 to TRBJ1-1; D possibly corresponds to TRBD1 (5 bases). The V and J ends lost 5 bases and 4 bases respectively, with 8 bases between them. This CDR3 is built from 12 residues. The V gene's germline CDR1 is SGHTA and CDR2 FQGNSA. DNA of the CDR3: TGTGCCAGCAGCGGGGGGTTCACTGAAGCTTTCTTT. This translates into CASSGGFTEAFF.

This rearrangement joins TRBV5-1 to TRBJ2-1; TRBD2 matches 15 bases. V lost 3 bases to trimming and J lost 6 bases; unmatched junction nucleotides: 1. The CDR3 totals 15 residues. Germline V gives CDR1 SGHRS, CDR2 YFSETQ. CDR3 in amino acids: CASSSGLAGGNEQFF. DNA of the CDR3: TGCGCCAGCAGCTCGGGACTAGCGGGAGGCAATGAGCAGTTCTTC.

CDR3 sequence: CASSGSQGEANYGYTF. DNA for the CDR3: TGTGCCAGCAGTGGGTCGCAGGGCGAGGCTAACTATGGCTACACCTTC. The V and J genes are TRBV2 and TRBJ1-2; D is perhaps TRBD1 (5 bases). The germline V gene has CDR1 SNHLY and CDR2 FYNNEI. This CDR3 has 16 residues. V lost 4 bases, J lost 0 bases, and 15 bases lay in between.

The sample holds a few counts of this clone. The chain combines TRBV5-6 with TRBJ2-2, with a tentative D call TRBD2 (6 bases). Per germline, CDR1 SGHDT and CDR2 YYEEEE. The CDR3 runs to 15 residues. Trimming removed 6 bases from V and 6 bases from J, with 18 bases in between. The CDR3 protein is CASMVAAFSSGELFF. The CDR3, as DNA: TGTGCCAGCATGGTAGCGGCCTTTTCCTCCGGGGAGCTGTTTTTT.